This TCR beta chain was identified in a study of OX40 agonist ivuxolimab in advanced cancers. Looking at the study overall: Every 2 weeks, ivuxolimab was infused into the patients intravenously at between 0.01 and 10 mg/kg. Study-wide results and caveats: Researchers did not determine the expanded peripheral T cells' antigen specificity.

Using immunoSEQ multiplex PCR, the repertoire was profiled, and TCRdb retains in-frame clones only, with some absent. The table has about 68,000 clones, roughly 84% seen once. Patients were ineligible given autoimmune disease history or systemic immunosuppression. Blood sampling took place at baseline, cycle 4 day 1, and cycle 7 day 1. Concerning this clone: The antigen is unknown.

CDR3 size: 14 residues. The germline V and J ends were trimmed by 0 bases and 4 bases, with 9 bases remaining between them. The germline V gene has CDR1 MNHEY and CDR2 SVGAGI. The V and J genes are TRBV6-5 and TRBJ1-1; a weak D match, TRBD1 (5 bases). The source material was CD4+ or CD8+ T cells sorted from blood, sampled in a trial of the OX40 agonist ivuxolimab. The receptor comes from an adult with an advanced solid tumor such as melanoma, head and neck, liver or kidney cancer. The CDR3: CASSYSGGGTEAFF. The CDR3 coding sequence is TGTGCCAGCAGTTACTCGGGGGGGGGCACTGAAGCTTTCTTT.